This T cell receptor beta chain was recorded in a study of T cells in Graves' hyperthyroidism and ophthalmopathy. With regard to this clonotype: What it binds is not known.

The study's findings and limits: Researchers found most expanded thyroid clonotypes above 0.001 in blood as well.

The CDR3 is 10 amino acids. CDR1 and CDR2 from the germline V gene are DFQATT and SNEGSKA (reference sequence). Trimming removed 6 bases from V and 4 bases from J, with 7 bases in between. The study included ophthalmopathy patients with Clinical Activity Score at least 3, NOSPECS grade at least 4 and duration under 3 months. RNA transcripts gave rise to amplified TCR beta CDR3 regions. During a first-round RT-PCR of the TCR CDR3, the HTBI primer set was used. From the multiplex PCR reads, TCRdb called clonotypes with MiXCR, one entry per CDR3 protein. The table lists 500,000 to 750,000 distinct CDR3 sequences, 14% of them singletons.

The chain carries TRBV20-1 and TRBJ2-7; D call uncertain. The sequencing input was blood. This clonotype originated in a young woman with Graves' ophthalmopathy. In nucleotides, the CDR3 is TGCAGTGCCCTTAGATACGAGCAGTACTTC. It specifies CSALRYEQYF.